Following are 3 T cell receptor beta chains from one sample sequenced in a study of naive and memory T cell subsets. An equimolar mix of two oligonucleotides served as the beta constant-region primer for TRBC1 and TRBC2. Using its own MiXCR run on the UMI-ligation and nested PCR reads, TCRdb lists one record per CDR3 protein. The table lists 89,000 or so distinct CDR3 sequences, about 12% of them singletons. What was sequenced was central memory CD4+ T cells from blood. The receptor source for this set is a human donor in good health.

V and J are TRBV5-1 and TRBJ2-5; 8 bases are shared with TRBD1. CDR1 is SGHRS and CDR2 is YFSETQ in the germline V gene. V lost 0 bases to trimming and J lost 5 bases; unmatched junction nucleotides: 3. The length of the CDR3 is 14 residues. CDR3: CASSLGTGKETQYF. The CDR3 DNA reads TGCGCCAGCAGCTTGGGGACAGGGAAGGAGACCCAGTACTTC.

This clonotype appeared many times. The V gene is TRBV20-1, the J gene TRBJ2-5; TRBD2 is a possible D gene (6 bases). CDR1 is DFQATT, CDR2 SNEGSKA, per germline (reference sequence). V shed 4 bases and J shed 5 bases, with 11 bases lying between them. There are 12 residues in the CDR3. The DNA for the CDR3 is TGCAGTGCTAAACCCGGAGGGGAGACCCAGTACTTC. This encodes CSAKPGGETQYF.

This clonotype has at least ten counts. The V call is TRBV10-3, the J call TRBJ2-5; tentatively, D is TRBD2 (5 bases). Germline-derived CDR1 and CDR2 are ENHRY and SYGVKD. V was cut by 7 bases and J by 0 bases, with 6 bases left in between. CDR3 length: 12 residues. CDR3 coding DNA: TGTGCCATCATGGACTACCAAGAGACCCAGTACTTC. This encodes CAIMDYQETQYF.